This T cell receptor (beta chain) was recorded in a study of blood T cell repertoires in COVID-19. Study overall: Italy, Spain and the United States were the sources of the convalescent and acute COVID-19 samples.

This CDR3 has 17 residues. Only in-frame clones appear in the TCRdb table, and some are missing; sequencing was by immunoSEQ multiplex PCR. Of 350,000 or so clones listed, roughly 86% are singletons. This clonotype was sampled from a woman aged 25 to 39 who had been exposed to COVID-19. The sample taken for sequencing was PBMCs or T cells enriched from blood (not recorded which). The chain links TRBV21-1 to TRBJ2-7; TRBD1, as called in the table, went unchecked against the DNA. TRBV21-1 constitutes a pseudogene. CDR3 DNA: TGTGCCAGCAGCAAACACGTATATACGGACAGTCACTACGAGCAGTACTTC. Its translation is CASSKHVYTDSHYEQYF.